The entry below gives a single TCR beta chain sequence along with its context. Its antigen remains unknown. The CDR3 is 14 amino acids. Every patient relapsed after autologous stem cell transplantation, and brentuximab vedotin exposure varied. Libraries were prepared by immunoSEQ multiplex PCR; TCRdb keeps only in-frame clonotypes and omits some of them. Of some 100,000 clones detected, 80% to 95% appear once; the ten largest clones hold roughly 3%. The sample comes from a study of PD-1 blockade in classical Hodgkin lymphoma. Broader study findings: TCR diversity at baseline was reported to be reduced in newly diagnosed patients relative to healthy donors. Sources of repertoire differences remain undefined, possibly disease activity or prior therapy. Patients with a complete response exhibited baseline diversity comparable to newly diagnosed patients.

This TCR came from a human donor with classical Hodgkin lymphoma. The source material was peripheral blood mononuclear cells (PBMCs), sampled at baseline. The rearrangement links TRBV12-2 to TRBJ2-7; TRBD1 is the table's D call, not checked against the DNA. TRBV12-2 is given as a pseudogene. In DNA form, the CDR3 reads TGTGCAAGTCGCTTGGACAGGGCCTCCTACGAGCAGTACTTC. This codes for CASRLDRASYEQYF.